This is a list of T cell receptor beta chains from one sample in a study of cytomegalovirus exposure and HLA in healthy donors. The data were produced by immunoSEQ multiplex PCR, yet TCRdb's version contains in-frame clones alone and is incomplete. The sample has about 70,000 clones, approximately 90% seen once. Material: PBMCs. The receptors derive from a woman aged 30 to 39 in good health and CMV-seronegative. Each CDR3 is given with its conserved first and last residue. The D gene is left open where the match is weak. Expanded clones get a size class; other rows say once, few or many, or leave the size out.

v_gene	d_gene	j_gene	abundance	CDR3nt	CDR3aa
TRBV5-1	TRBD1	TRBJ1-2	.	TGCGCCAGCCTCCCAACAGGGGGCGTCTATGGCTACACCTTC	CASLPTGGVYGYTF
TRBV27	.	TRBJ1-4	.	TGTGCCAGCAGTCCCCAGGGTGCTAATGAAAAACTGTTTTTT	CASSPQGANEKLFF
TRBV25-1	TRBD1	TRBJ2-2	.	TGTGCCAGCAGTGTAACTGACAGGGGAGGAACCGGGGAGCTGTTTTTT	CASSVTDRGGTGELFF
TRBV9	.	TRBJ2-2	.	TGTGCCAGCAGCGTAGTAGTCACCGGGGAGCTGTTTTTT	CASSVVVTGELFF
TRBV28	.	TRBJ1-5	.	TGTGCCAGCAGTCCTCAGGGCTATAGCAATCAGCCCCAGCATTTT	CASSPQGYSNQPQHF
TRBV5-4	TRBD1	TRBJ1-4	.	TGTGCCAGCAGCAGAGGGACAGGGGGCGCAGCGGCTAATGAAAAACTGTTTTTT	CASSRGTGGAAANEKLFF
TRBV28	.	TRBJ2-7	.	TGTGCCAGCAGGCTGTCCACGAGGAGCTCCTACGAGCAGTACTTC	CASRLSTRSSYEQYF
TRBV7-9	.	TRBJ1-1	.	TGTGCCAGCAGTCGCCCCGACAGGCCGAACACTGAAGCTTTCTTT	CASSRPDRPNTEAFF
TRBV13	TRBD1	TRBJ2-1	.	TGTGCCAGCAGCTCACGGGGACAGGGGAGGTACAATGAGCAGTTCTTC	CASSSRGQGRYNEQFF
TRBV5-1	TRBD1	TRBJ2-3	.	TGCGCCAGCAGCTCCTGGACAGGGAGCACAGATACGCAGTATTTT	CASSSWTGSTDTQYF
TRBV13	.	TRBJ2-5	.	TGTGCCAGCAGCCGGGATGAACAAGAGACCCAGTACTTC	CASSRDEQETQYF
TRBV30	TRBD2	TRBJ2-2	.	TGTGCTTTGCGGGGGGGCACCGGGGAGCTGTTTTTT	CALRGGTGELFF
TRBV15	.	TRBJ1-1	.	TGTGCCACCAGCAGAGAGGCAAGGACAGCTGAAGCTTTCTTT	CATSREARTAEAFF
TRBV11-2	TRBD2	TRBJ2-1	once	TGTGCCGGCAGCGTAATACGGGAGGTAGGGTTTGATGAGCAGTTCTTC	CAGSVIREVGFDEQFF
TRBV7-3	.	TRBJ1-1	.	TGTGCCAGCAGCCTAGAGATGAACACTGAAGCTTTCTTT	CASSLEMNTEAFF
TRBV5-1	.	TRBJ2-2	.	TGCGCCAGCAGCTCCGGACCCGCAGGGACCGGGGAGCTGTTTTTT	CASSSGPAGTGELFF
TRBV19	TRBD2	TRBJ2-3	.	TGTGCCAGTAGGGAAACTAGCGGGAGGGCCAATACGCAGTATTTT	CASRETSGRANTQYF
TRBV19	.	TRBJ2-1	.	TGTGCCAGTAGTATTCCGGCGGGGAATGAGCAGTTCTTC	CASSIPAGNEQFF
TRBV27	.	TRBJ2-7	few	TGTGCCAGCAGTCCTCACCAAACGGGGGAGCAGTACTTC	CASSPHQTGEQYF
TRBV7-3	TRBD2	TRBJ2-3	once	TGTGCCAGCAGCCGGACGGGAGGGCCAGGCGATACGCAGTATTTT	CASSRTGGPGDTQYF
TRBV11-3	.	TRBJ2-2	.	TGTGCCAGCAGCTCTCCCCGGGGGATGAACACCGGGGAGCTGTTTTTT	CASSSPRGMNTGELFF
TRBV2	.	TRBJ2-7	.	TGTGCCAGCAGGGGGCCCGAGCAGTACTTC	CASRGPEQYF
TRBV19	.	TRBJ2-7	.	TGTGCCAGTAGTATAGAAGCGACGGTGAACTACGAGCAGTACTTC	CASSIEATVNYEQYF
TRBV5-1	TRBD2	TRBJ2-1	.	TGCGCCAGCAGCTTGGTGCGACTAGCCCCTTACAATGAGCAGTTCTTC	CASSLVRLAPYNEQFF
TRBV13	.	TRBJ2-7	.	TGTGCCAGCAGCTACCGGAGGGCCAATCTTTACGAGCAGTACTTC	CASSYRRANLYEQYF
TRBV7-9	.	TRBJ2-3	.	TGTGCCAGCAGCTTTAGCTCTGAGGGCACAGATACGCAGTATTTT	CASSFSSEGTDTQYF
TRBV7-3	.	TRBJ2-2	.	TGTGCCAGCAGACAGGACAACACCGGGGAGCTGTTTTTT	CASRQDNTGELFF
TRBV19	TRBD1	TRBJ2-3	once	TGTGCCAGTAGTATAGGGACAGGGTACGATACGCAGTATTTT	CASSIGTGYDTQYF
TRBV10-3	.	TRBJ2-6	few	TGTGCCATCAGTCCGGGACTGGGGCCTGGGGCCAACGTCCTGACTTTC	CAISPGLGPGANVLTF
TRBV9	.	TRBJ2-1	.	TGTGCCAGCAGCGTAGACGGAGGGAGTAACAATGAGCAGTTCTTC	CASSVDGGSNNEQFF
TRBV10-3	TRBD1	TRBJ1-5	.	TGTGCCATCAGTGAGCCGGGACAGGGAGCACAGCCCCAGCATTTT	CAISEPGQGAQPQHF
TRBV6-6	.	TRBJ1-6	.	TGTGCCAGCAGGTTTGGAGAGAATTCACCCCTCCACTTT	CASRFGENSPLHF
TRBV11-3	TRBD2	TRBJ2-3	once	TGTGCCAGCAGCGATAGCGGGAGCGCAGATACGCAGTATTTT	CASSDSGSADTQYF
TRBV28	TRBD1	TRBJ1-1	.	TGTGCCAGCAGTTTCAGCCAGGGGGCGTTCCCTGAAGCTTTCTTT	CASSFSQGAFPEAFF
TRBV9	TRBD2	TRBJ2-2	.	TGTGCCAGCAGCGCCTCTAGCGGCTTCACCGGGGAGCTGTTTTTT	CASSASSGFTGELFF
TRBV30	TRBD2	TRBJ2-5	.	TGTGCCTGGAGTGTTCTAGCGGGTCGAGCGGAGACCCAGTACTTC	CAWSVLAGRAETQYF
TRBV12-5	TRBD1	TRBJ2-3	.	TGTGCTAGTGATTTGCCCCGGGACAGGGGAAAAGATACGCAGTATTTT	CASDLPRDRGKDTQYF
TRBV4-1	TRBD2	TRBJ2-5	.	TGCGCCAGCAGCCAAGGCACCGGGGCAGGGGGTAGCGGGGGGGAGACCCAGTACTTC	CASSQGTGAGGSGGETQYF
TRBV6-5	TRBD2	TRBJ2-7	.	TGTGCCAGCAGTTACTCAACTAGCGGGAGCTACGAGCAGTACTTC	CASSYSTSGSYEQYF
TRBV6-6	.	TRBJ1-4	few	TGTGCCACCTGGGGGGGTGAAAAACTGTTTTTT	CATWGGEKLFF
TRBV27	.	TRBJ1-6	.	TGTGCCAGCAGTCCCCGGACAATCAGAGGCTCACCCCTCCACTTT	CASSPRTIRGSPLHF
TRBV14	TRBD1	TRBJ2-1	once	TGTGCCAGCAGCCAAGTTCAGGGGGCCTACAATGAGCAGTTCTTC	CASSQVQGAYNEQFF
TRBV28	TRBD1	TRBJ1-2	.	TGTGCCAGCAGCTCCGGGGACAGGGAGGGCTACACCTTC	CASSSGDREGYTF
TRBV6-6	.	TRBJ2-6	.	TGTGCCAGCAGTAGAGGGAGCTCTGGGGCCAACGTCCTGACTTTC	CASSRGSSGANVLTF
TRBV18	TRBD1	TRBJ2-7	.	TGTGCCAGCTCACCGTCCGGGACAGGGGTCTACGAGCAGTACTTC	CASSPSGTGVYEQYF
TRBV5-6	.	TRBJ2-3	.	TGTGCCAGCGGACAGAAGACTGGCTACACAGATACGCAGTATTTT	CASGQKTGYTDTQYF
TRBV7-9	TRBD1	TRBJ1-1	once	TGTGCCAGCAGCTTATTGGCCCTGGGACAGGGGGCTGAAGCTTTCTTT	CASSLLALGQGAEAFF